The 22 T cell receptor beta chains reported below all come from one sample, sequenced in a study of blood T cell repertoires in COVID-19. Method: immunoSEQ multiplex PCR; TCRdb's copy keeps in-frame clones and lacks some. The table lists fewer than 250,000 clones, about 87% of them singletons. Sequenced: PBMCs or T cells enriched from blood (not recorded which). These receptors all come from a woman aged 25 to 45 with acute COVID-19.

V usage is TRBV5-6 and J usage is TRBJ2-7, with D possibly matching TRBD2 (6 bases). CDR1 and CDR2 (germline): SGHDT, YYEEEE. The CDR3 extends over 12 amino acids. V was trimmed by 4 bases and J by 9 bases, leaving 14 bases between them. CDR3 coding DNA: TGTGCCAGCAGCCCGAGGAGGGGCAGGCAGTACTTC. Its translation is CASSPRRGRQYF. Supplemented by reference TRBV5-6 and TRBJ2-7, the full variable domain reads DAGVTQSPTHLIKTRGQQVTLRCSPKSGHDTVSWYQQALGQGPQFIFQYYEEEERQRGNFPDRFSGHQFPNYSSELNVNALLLGDSALYLCASSPRRGRQYFGPGTRLTVT.

The rearrangement uses TRBV27 and TRBJ2-5; 7 bases line up with TRBD1. CDR1 MNHEY and CDR2 SMNVEV come from the germline V gene (reference sequence). This CDR3 region has 15 residues. V lost 5 bases and J lost 2; bases outside the gene matches: 8. The CDR3 loop is CASSPRQGGQETQYF. DNA of the CDR3: TGTGCCAGCAGTCCGCGACAGGGTGGGCAAGAGACCCAGTACTTC.

The V call is TRBV14, the J call TRBJ2-1, with D tentatively TRBD2 (5 bases). Germline V CDR1 and CDR2: SGHDN, FVKESK. Trimming pared 0 bases from V and 5 bases from J, leaving 17 bases between. The CDR3 is 17 residues long. The CDR3 region is CASSQDRRHLFNNEQFF. DNA for the CDR3: TGTGCCAGCAGCCAAGATAGGAGGCACCTTTTCAACAATGAGCAGTTCTTC. Together with reference TRBV14 and TRBJ2-1, the CDR3 gives the full variable domain: EAGVTQFPSHSVIEKGQTVTLRCDPISGHDNLYWYRRVMGKEIKFLLHFVKESKQDESGMPNNRFLAERTGGTYSTLKVQPAELEDSGVYFCASSQDRRHLFNNEQFFGPGTRLTVL.

The chain combines TRBV7-9 with TRBJ2-2, with D unclear. Trimming removed 1 base from V and 6 bases from J, with 9 bases in between. CDR3 size: 14 residues. The germline V gene encodes CDR1 SEHNR and CDR2 FQNEAQ (reference sequence). The CDR3 bases are TGTGCCAGCAGCTTAGAGACTTCGGCCGGGGAGCTGTTTTTT. The encoded protein is CASSLETSAGELFF.

This chain uses TRBV2 with TRBJ2-3; 9 bases fit TRBD2. From germline, CDR1 is SNHLY and CDR2 FYNNEI. The CDR3 consists of 16 residues. V was clipped by 6 bases and J by 0 bases; unmatched bases: 7. CDR3 region: CASRGRLAVSTDTQYF. The CDR3 bases are TGTGCCAGCAGGGGCCGACTAGCGGTTAGCACAGATACGCAGTATTTT.

The chain has TRBV19 and TRBJ1-2, with a possible D match to TRBD1 (5 bases). V lost 4 bases and J lost 7, with 10 bases in between. Germline V gene data show CDR1 as LNHDA and CDR2 as SQIVND (reference sequence). CDR3 length equals 12 residues. Written as DNA, the CDR3 is TGTGCCAGTAGTACACAGGTAGCTGGCTACACCTTC. This encodes CASSTQVAGYTF. The full variable domain, completed using reference TRBV19 and TRBJ1-2, is DGGITQSPKYLFRKEGQNVTLSCEQNLNHDAMYWYRQDPGQGLRLIYYSQIVNDFQKGDIAEGYSVSREKKESFPLTVTSAQKNPTAFYLCASSTQVAGYTFGSGTRLTVV.

The chain joins TRBV7-8 to TRBJ2-1; D is uncertain. The V end lost 1 base, the J end lost 0 bases, and 13 bases lay between the germline ends. CDR1 and CDR2 from the germline V gene are SGHVS and FQNEAQ. The CDR3 is made up of 17 amino acids. The CDR3 sequence: CASSLERGSSSYNEQFF. The DNA of the CDR3 is TGTGCCAGCAGCTTAGAGCGTGGGTCGAGCTCCTACAATGAGCAGTTCTTC.

Of note for this clone: Other DNA sequences of this sample code for an identical CDR3. The chain links TRBV5-1 to TRBJ1-2; maybe TRBD1 (6 bases). Germline V gene lookup returns CDR1 SGHRS and CDR2 YFSETQ. This CDR3 region has 15 residues. V was clipped by 2 bases and J by 2 bases, with 13 bases between them. The CDR3 bases are TGCGCCAGCAGCTTCTCCCTACAGGGAAACTATGGCTACACCTTC. It translates to CASSFSLQGNYGYTF.

CDR3 sequence (DNA): TGTGCCAGCAGCTTAGATGTGTATAATCAGCCCCAGCATTTT. It encodes CASSLDVYNQPQHF. The V gene is TRBV7-2, the J gene TRBJ1-5; D is unresolved. Trimming removed 1 base from V and 4 bases from J, with 8 bases in between. Germline-derived CDR1 and CDR2 are SGHTA and FQGNSA. The CDR3 runs to 14 residues.

This clone was seen many times. V usage is TRBV18 and J usage is TRBJ1-4, with 8 nucleotides matching TRBD1. The CDR3 is 17 residues long. The ends lost 0 bases at V and 7 bases at J; junction bases unmatched: 10. CDR1 is KGHSH and CDR2 is LQKENI in the germline V gene. This chain's CDR3 is CASSPPLQTGEGEKLFF. CDR3 bases: TGTGCCAGCTCACCACCCCTCCAGACAGGGGAGGGTGAAAAACTGTTTTTT. Based on the CDR3 plus reference TRBV18 and TRBJ1-4, the full variable domain is NAGVMQNPRHLVRRRGQEARLRCSPMKGHSHVYWYRQLPEEGLKFMVYLQKENIIDESGMPKERFSAEFPKEGPSILRIQQVVRGDSAAYFCASSPPLQTGEGEKLFFGSGTQLSVL.

The chain uses TRBV10-3 and TRBJ2-5; 11 bases are shared with TRBD2. This CDR3 comprises 15 residues. The junction had 3 bases not matched to a gene; V was cut back by 6 bases and J by 0 bases. The V gene's germline CDR1 is ENHRY and CDR2 SYGVKD. The CDR3 sequence is CAISLSGGDQETQYF. The CDR3 DNA reads TGTGCCATCAGCCTTAGCGGGGGGGACCAAGAGACCCAGTACTTC.

CDR3 DNA sequence: TGCGCCAGCAGCCCTGGCCCATCTTCTGATGAGCAGTTCTTC. It specifies CASSPGPSSDEQFF. The chain is built from TRBV5-1 and TRBJ2-1; unclear D gene. The germline V and J ends were trimmed by 4 bases and 8 bases, with 16 bases remaining between them. The CDR3 consists of 14 residues. Germline V gene lookup returns CDR1 SGHRS and CDR2 YFSETQ.

The rearrangement joins TRBV13 to TRBJ2-7, with a tentative D call TRBD2 (6 bases). Germline V gene data show CDR1 as PRHDT and CDR2 as FYEKMQ (reference sequence). Trimming shortened V by 5 bases and J by 5 bases, and 19 bases separated the two germline ends. The CDR3 contains 15 residues. CDR3 protein: CASSPWRSWGDEQYF. DNA for the CDR3: TGTGCCAGCAGCCCATGGCGGTCCTGGGGGGACGAGCAGTACTTC. The variable domain in full, completed from reference TRBV13 and TRBJ2-7, reads AAGVIQSPRHLIKEKRETATLKCYPIPRHDTVYWYQQGPGQDPQFLISFYEKMQSDKGSIPDRFSAQQFSDYHSELNMSSLELGDSALYFCASSPWRSWGDEQYFGPGTRLTVT.

This chain joins TRBV19 and TRBJ1-5; D perhaps matches TRBD1 (5 bases). The CDR3 is 13 residues long. The V end lost 3 bases, the J end lost 8 bases, and 11 bases lay between the germline ends. Germline assignment: CDR1 LNHDA and CDR2 SQIVND (reference sequence). DNA of the CDR3: TGTGCCAGTAGTATTGCTTCAGGGAAGCCCCAGCATTTT. Its translation is CASSIASGKPQHF.

The V and J genes are TRBV5-5 and TRBJ2-7; 9 nucleotides line up with TRBD1. CDR3 size: 14 residues. V was clipped by 0 bases and J by 2 bases; unmatched bases: 0. The V gene's germline CDR1 is SGHKS and CDR2 YYEKEE (reference sequence). The DNA for the CDR3 is TGTGCCAGCAGCTTGGGGACAGGGGCCTACGAGCAGTACTTC. Residues: CASSLGTGAYEQYF.

The chain links TRBV7-9 to TRBJ1-3; a possible D gene is TRBD1 (5 bases). Deletions cut 5 bases from V and 1 base from J, with 24 bases between. Germline CDR1 reads SEHNR; CDR2 reads FQNEAQ (reference sequence). This CDR3 is 19 amino acids long. CDR3 DNA sequence: TGTGCCAGCAGCGTACGAAACAGGAACCGACAAAAATCTGGAAACACCATATATTTT. It encodes CASSVRNRNRQKSGNTIYF. Complete variable domain (other parts from reference TRBV7-9 and TRBJ1-3): DTGVSQNPRHKITKRGQNVTFRCDPISEHNRLYWYRQTLGQGPEFLTYFQNEAQLEKSRLLSDRFSAERPKGSFSTLEIQRTEQGDSAMYLCASSVRNRNRQKSGNTIYFGEGSWLTVV.

The V call is TRBV7-9, the J call TRBJ1-1; D not certain. CDR3 size: 14 residues. Between the trimmed V and J ends, which lost 5 bases and 4 bases, there was a span of 14 bases. Germline V gives CDR1 SEHNR, CDR2 FQNEAQ (reference sequence). In DNA, the CDR3 is TGTGCCAGCAGCCGCCTGCAGGAAGGCACTGAAGCTTTCTTT. Translation: CASSRLQEGTEAFF.

A single count supports this clone. This sequence joins TRBV5-1 and TRBJ2-5, with D perhaps TRBD1 (6 bases). CDR1 and CDR2 from the germline V gene are SGHRS and YFSETQ. The CDR3 covers 14 residues. V lost 7 bases and J 1 base, leaving 14 bases between the germline ends. This CDR3 reads CASDPGTLQETQYF. The CDR3 DNA is TGCGCCAGCGATCCTGGGACACTCCAAGAGACCCAGTACTTC. Looking up the rest from reference TRBV5-1 and TRBJ2-5 gives the full variable domain: KAGVTQTPRYLIKTRGQQVTLSCSPISGHRSVSWYQQTPGQGLQFLFEYFSETQRNKGNFPGRFSGRQFSNSRSEMNVSTLELGDSALYLCASDPGTLQETQYFGPGTRLLVL.

The chain couples TRBV7-9 to TRBJ1-4; D is uncertain. This CDR3 region has 16 residues. The germline gives CDR1 SEHNR, CDR2 FQNEAQ (reference sequence). V was clipped by 1 base and J by 4 bases, with 13 bases between them. CDR3 residues: CASSLGSGESNEKLFF. Here the CDR3 DNA reads TGTGCCAGCAGCTTAGGTTCTGGGGAGAGTAATGAAAAACTGTTTTTT.

The chain links TRBV4-1 to TRBJ2-7, with TRBD1 identical over 10 bases. CDR1 is MGHRA and CDR2 is YSYEKL in the germline V gene. The CDR3 is 15 residues long. Trimming removed 1 base from V and 7 bases from J; junction bases left unmatched: 7. CDR3 DNA: TGCGCCAGCAGCCAAGGACCGGGACAGGGGCGGGAGCAGTACTTC. Amino acid sequence: CASSQGPGQGREQYF.

The chain is built from TRBV10-2 and TRBJ1-5, with 9 nucleotides matching TRBD1. The CDR3 contains 15 residues. CDR1 is WSHSY and CDR2 is SAAADI in the germline V gene. Trimming cost V 2 bases and J 5 bases; bases outside gene matches: 4. The CDR3 region is CASSEGQGWDQPQHF. The CDR3 bases are TGCGCCAGCAGTGAGGGACAGGGGTGGGATCAGCCCCAGCATTTT.

This rearrangement joins TRBV7-9 to TRBJ2-7, with 12 bases aligning to TRBD1. The CDR3 spans 15 residues. With 6 bases clipped from V and 3 bases from J, the junction kept 6 bases outside the gene matches. Germline loops: CDR1 SEHNR, CDR2 FQNEAQ (reference sequence). CDR3 sequence: CASRGDRGPGYEQYF. CDR3 DNA: TGTGCCAGCAGGGGGGACAGGGGGCCAGGCTACGAGCAGTACTTC. The entire variable domain, with the rest obtained from reference TRBV7-9 and TRBJ2-7, is as follows: DTGVSQNPRHKITKRGQNVTFRCDPISEHNRLYWYRQTLGQGPEFLTYFQNEAQLEKSRLLSDRFSAERPKGSFSTLEIQRTEQGDSAMYLCASRGDRGPGYEQYFGPGTRLTVT.